This is a list of T cell receptor beta chains from one sample in a study of blood T cell repertoires in COVID-19. Here immunoSEQ multiplex PCR was the method, and the copy in TCRdb shows in-frame clones only, minus some. This table holds 250,000 or so clones, around 90% found once. Input material: PBMCs or T cells enriched from blood (not recorded which). The receptors originated from a woman aged 30 to 39 with acute COVID-19. The CDR3 runs from the conserved cysteine through the conserved F or W. D genes are given only for firm matches.

D gene	V gene	J gene	CDR3 protein
NA	TRBV29-1	TRBJ1-5	CSVGDNNQPQHF
NA	TRBV24-1	TRBJ2-1	CATSDLSGSYNEQFF
TRBD1	TRBV9	TRBJ1-5	CASSPRDRDNQPQHF
TRBD1	TRBV27	TRBJ1-6	CASRLDRGLNSPLHF
TRBD1	TRBV19	TRBJ1-1	CASNVQGDTEAFF
NA	TRBV10-3	TRBJ1-5	CATLGVLGQPQHF
NA	TRBV6-4	TRBJ1-6	CASSEDSYSPLHF
NA	TRBV18	TRBJ2-7	CASSWTEDYEQYF
TRBD2	TRBV2	TRBJ2-7	CASSDPSSGSPYEQYF
TRBD2	TRBV9	TRBJ2-1	CASSVERDAYNEQFF
TRBD1	TRBV11-2	TRBJ1-1	CASSPRGPDTEAFF
TRBD1	TRBV19	TRBJ2-2	CASRRTGGVKNTGELFF
TRBD2	TRBV7-8	TRBJ2-1	CASSLTSGGSYNEQFF
NA	TRBV19	TRBJ1-5	CASSIDGSRFNQPQHF
TRBD1	TRBV28	TRBJ1-5	CASSPQGGSRNQPQHF
TRBD1	TRBV9	TRBJ2-7	CASSGTGSIYEQYF
TRBD2	TRBV27	TRBJ2-3	CASSPTSGRTDTQYF
TRBD1	TRBV7-2	TRBJ1-2	CASSTRQGNYGYTF
TRBD1	TRBV5-4	TRBJ1-2	CASSDTGGYGYTF
TRBD2	TRBV4-1	TRBJ2-1	CASSQVLAGVGEQFF
TRBD2	TRBV4-1	TRBJ2-7	CASSQLTGLAGGWGSYEQYF
NA	TRBV5-1	TRBJ1-5	CASSLGGPNQPQHF
NA	TRBV15	TRBJ2-1	CATSGRTEGEQFF
TRBD1	TRBV7-9	TRBJ1-2	CASSFSDRGLSGYTF
NA	TRBV28	TRBJ1-5	CASSPQQRGLEEPQHF
TRBD2	TRBV7-2	TRBJ2-5	CASSLSRLAGRETQYF
NA	TRBV28	TRBJ1-2	CASTREGVYGYTF
TRBD2	TRBV10-1	TRBJ2-7	CASSWAGAGEQYF
TRBD2	TRBV27	TRBJ2-7	CASSSTETSGYPYEQYF
TRBD2	TRBV19	TRBJ2-7	CASSLGTSIYEQYF
TRBD2	TRBV2	TRBJ2-3	CASSDLHTAGGAFTDTQYF
NA	TRBV4-1	TRBJ1-2	CASSLQADYGYTF
TRBD1	TRBV14	TRBJ2-3	CASSQLDGTGITDTQYF
NA	TRBV4-1	TRBJ2-3	CASSQGQADTQYF
NA	TRBV3-1/TRBV3-2	TRBJ2-7	CASSQGGQNSYEQYF
TRBD1	TRBV7-8	TRBJ1-1	CASSLVGQGATEAFF
TRBD1	TRBV3-1/TRBV3-2	TRBJ1-2	CASSQGAQGIGYTF
NA	TRBV4-3	TRBJ2-3	CASSQDLAGWDTQYF
TRBD1	TRBV5-4	TRBJ1-3	CASSLYRGQKTGSGNTIYF
TRBD2	TRBV3-1/TRBV3-2	TRBJ2-7	CASSQMASGALEQYF
TRBD1	TRBV7-3	TRBJ2-3	CASSRTGDTDTQYF
TRBD1	TRBV6-5	TRBJ1-5	CASGQDSNQPQHF
TRBD1	TRBV7-9	TRBJ2-7	CASRPTGDYEQYF